The entry below describes one TCR beta chain. The sample originates from a study of blood T cell repertoires in COVID-19. Study details: Acute and convalescent COVID-19 specimens originated in the United States, Italy and Spain. Nucleic acid was either cDNA or gDNA, and it came from T cells, B-cell-depleted T cells, or PBMCs.

Per the original data handling: Researchers report that nucleated cell counts were estimated from reference gene primer amplification. The method was immunoSEQ multiplex PCR; TCRdb's version includes in-frame clones alone and lacks a portion of them. That table supplies the V and J calls and clone size; D and trimming were determined from the DNA. This sample yields 100,000 to 120,000 clones, of which around four fifths are seen a single time; just under 20% belongs to the top ten. Germline CDR1 and CDR2: SEHNR and FQNEAQ (reference sequence). This CDR3 has 16 amino acids. The J segment lost 4 bases and the V segment lost 1 base, leaving 6 bases of the junction unmatched.

This clonotype originated in a woman in her 70s with acute or convalescent COVID-19. Sequencing was done on a sample of peripheral blood. The V and J genes are TRBV7-9 and TRBJ2-7; 11 bases match TRBD2. Here the CDR3 DNA reads TGTGCCAGCAGCTTAGGTAGCGGGGGGGCCTCTTACGAGCAGTACTTC. Protein: CASSLGSGGASYEQYF.